This T cell receptor (beta chain) appears in the sequencing data of a study of a mutant IDH1 vaccine in newly diagnosed glioma. The overall study: Averaging around 42 years of age, treated patients were about 60% male and approximately 40% female. Prior therapy was radiotherapy, temozolomide, or both; most received both.

For this clone: Its antigen is unidentified. Sequence at one end of the junction differs from germline and may be a read error.

Germline lookup yields CDR1 GTSNPN and CDR2 SVGIG (reference sequence). The CDR3 sequence is 14 residues long. Noted time point: week 47, end of study. In every dose of vaccine, 300 ug of mutant IDH1 20-mer peptide was given alongside topical imiquimod. Patients came in for eight vaccinations, in weeks 1, 3, 5, 7, 11, 15, 19 and 23. This table comes from immunoSEQ multiplex PCR, and its TCRdb copy is limited to in-frame clones, with some not included. The table records 40,000 or so clones, less than 85% of them present only once. Material: PBMCs, obtained from a glioma patient whose treatment included an IDH1 peptide vaccine. The chain links TRBV30 to TRBJ1-3; D is possibly TRBD1 (6 bases). This TCR was recovered from a man aged 18 to 29 with glioma. Some clones in this sample may be carry-over from other donors' samples. The CDR3 DNA reads TGTGCCGGGAGGCAGGGGAGATCTGGAAACACCATATATTTT. It yields the protein CAGRQGRSGNTIYF.